Following are 3 T cell receptor beta chains from one sample sequenced in a study of blood T cell repertoires in COVID-19. Profiling relied on immunoSEQ multiplex PCR, and the TCRdb table lists in-frame clones only, not all of them. This table holds hundreds of thousands of clones, around 84% found once. Sequencing used peripheral blood. The receptors were sampled from a human donor in a cohort sampled during active COVID-19.

This sequence joins TRBV7-9 and TRBJ1-4, with 10 bases lining up with TRBD1. CDR1 and CDR2 from the germline V gene are SEHNR and FQNEAQ (reference sequence). V was clipped by 6 bases and J by 6 bases; unmatched bases: 4. This CDR3 is built from 14 residues. DNA for the CDR3: TGTGCCAGCAGGCGACAGGGGGCAGATGAAAAACTGTTTTTT. Its translation: CASRRQGADEKLFF.

This chain joins TRBV2 and TRBJ1-4, with a possible D match to TRBD1 (5 bases). The germline gives CDR1 SNHLY, CDR2 FYNNEI. V dropped 3 bases and J dropped 0 bases, with 8 bases sitting between them. The CDR3 contains 15 residues. The CDR3 sequence is CASSDKTATNEKLFF. The CDR3 DNA is TGTGCCAGCAGTGATAAGACAGCAACTAATGAAAAACTGTTTTTT.

The table lists this clone with a few counts. The chain carries TRBV19 and TRBJ1-5; possibly TRBD1 for D (6 bases). Germline V lookup: CDR1 LNHDA, CDR2 SQIVND (reference sequence). This CDR3 has 18 amino acids. V gave up 5 bases and J gave up 0 bases, with 20 bases separating them. CDR3 region: CASSPPIRTALSNQPQHF. The CDR3 DNA is TGTGCCAGTAGTCCTCCCATCAGGACAGCCCTTAGCAATCAGCCCCAGCATTTT. Filled out from reference TRBV19 and TRBJ1-5, the complete variable domain reads DGGITQSPKYLFRKEGQNVTLSCEQNLNHDAMYWYRQDPGQGLRLIYYSQIVNDFQKGDIAEGYSVSREKKESFPLTVTSAQKNPTAFYLCASSPPIRTALSNQPQHFGDGTRLSIL.